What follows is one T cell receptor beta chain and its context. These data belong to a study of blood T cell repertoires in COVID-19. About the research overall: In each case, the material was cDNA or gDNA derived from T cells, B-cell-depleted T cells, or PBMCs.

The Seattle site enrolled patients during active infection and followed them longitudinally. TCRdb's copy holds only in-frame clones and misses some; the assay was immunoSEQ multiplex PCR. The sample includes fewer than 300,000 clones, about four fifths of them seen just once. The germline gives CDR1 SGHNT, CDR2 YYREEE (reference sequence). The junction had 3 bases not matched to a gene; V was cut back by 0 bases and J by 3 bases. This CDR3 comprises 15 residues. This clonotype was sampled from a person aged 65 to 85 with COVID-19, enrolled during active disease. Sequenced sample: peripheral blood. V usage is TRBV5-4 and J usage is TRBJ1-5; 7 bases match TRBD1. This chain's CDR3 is CASSLAGQSNQPQHF. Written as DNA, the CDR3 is TGTGCCAGCAGCTTGGCGGGACAGTCCAATCAGCCCCAGCATTTT.